This TCR beta chain was sequenced during a study of Tregs in tolerant kidney transplant recipients. Study-wide results and limits: The small number of patients limits these findings pending further validation. Antigen-driven expansion was suggested because donor-specific Tregs expanded more than all Tregs in tolerant patients.

The assay was immunoSEQ multiplex PCR, and TCRdb's table has in-frame clones only and misses some. The data hold nearly 50,000 clones, with approximately 89% observed a single time. V lost 4 bases, J lost 2 bases, and 5 bases stayed unmatched. CDR3 length: 15 amino acids. Per the germline V gene, CDR1 is SGDLS and CDR2 is YYNGEE. As for this clone: No antigen is known for it.

Recipients received nonmyeloablative bone marrow transplants from related graft donors, with transient mixed chimerism. Material: CD8+ T cells from blood (PBMCs), obtained 12 months after the transplant. The gene calls are TRBV9 and TRBJ2-1, with 8 bases lining up with TRBD2. This receptor was identified in a human patient who received a combined kidney and bone marrow transplant. Some T cells may originate from the graft donor. The CDR3 sequence is CASSLSGSTYNEQFF. CDR3 DNA sequence: TGTGCCAGCAGCTTAAGCGGGAGCACCTACAATGAGCAGTTCTTC. Full variable domain (remainder filled in from reference TRBV9 and TRBJ2-1): DSGVTQTPKHLITATGQRVTLRCSPRSGDLSVYWYQQSLDQGLQFLIQYYNGEERAKGNILERFSAQQFPDLHSELNLSSLELGDSALYFCASSLSGSTYNEQFFGPGTRLTVL.